The clone carrying this T cell receptor beta chain came up many times. Its target is not known. These data originate in a study of T-cell reconstitution after alpha-beta-depleted transplantation in children. For TCRbeta, the library was prepared with unique molecular identifiers. TCRdb itself ran the PCR reads through MiXCR, one entry per CDR3 protein. The table lists nearly 200,000 distinct CDR3 sequences, approximately 6% of them singletons. Study-wide results and caveats: The main origin of T-cell counts and diversity one year after transplant was newly produced T cells.

This sample comprised PBMCs, obtained before TCRalphabeta/CD19-depleted stem cell transplant. This TCR was recovered from a girl in the first two years of life with combined immunodeficiency, due to receive a stem cell transplant.

The CDR3, as DNA: TGTGCCAGCAGCGTAGCCAGCGGGCTTCCCTCCTACAATGAGCAGTTCTTC. Its protein product is CASSVASGLPSYNEQFF. The V and J genes are TRBV9 and TRBJ2-1; maybe TRBD2 (6 bases). Germline V lookup: CDR1 SGDLS, CDR2 YYNGEE. With 0 bases removed from V and 0 bases from J, the gap between germline ends came to 13 bases. The CDR3 extends over 17 amino acids.